This T cell receptor beta chain was sequenced in a study of blood T cell repertoires in COVID-19 (dated by TCRdb to the early 2020s). About the full investigation: Samples covering the acute and convalescent phases of COVID-19 were provided by collaborators in the United States, Italy and Spain. The repertoires were released in a freely available public database meant as a resource for research on the immune response to SARS-CoV-2. The prospective study material was composed of cDNA or gDNA derived from T cells, B-cell-depleted T cells, or PBMCs. Deeply sampled blood TCRbeta repertoires from subjects exposed to, actively infected with, or recovered from COVID-19 were included in the dataset. Where HLA class I and class II types were available, the types were taken from metadata supplied by the sample provider, not from assay-based typing. Samples were obtained from the ongoing ImmuneRACE study (first 160 participants) and from some 1,300 subjects provided by 6 global collaborators. Sample metadata almost always included a de-identified subject ID, COVID-19 status, age in years and sex. Results the study describes overall, beyond this receptor: The quantity of clinical and demographic metadata differed by source and by participant and was supplied without curation.

Whole blood was collected in K2EDTA tubes by collaborating institutions according to the institutions' own protocols. For TCRbeta analysis, collaborators shipped samples in one of three forms: frozen whole blood, isolated PBMCs, or DNA extracted from either of those sample types. For this clone: Its binding antigen is unknown. Per-base qualities were not stored, and no clone one base away is much larger.

The immunoSEQ Assay, a bias-controlled multiplex PCR, was used to amplify TCRbeta CDR3 regions from genomic DNA. From the authors' description of their analysis: Nucleated cell counts per sample were estimated from amplification of reference gene primers within the assay. To quantify the absolute abundance of each unique TCRbeta CDR3 rearrangement, sequence reads were collapsed and filtered. For each sample, productive Simpson clonality was calculated as the square root of Simpson's diversity index over productive rearrangements. The table was pulled from immuneACCESS by TCRdb, which kept in-frame rearrangements only. Such tables lose some clones; where checked, under half of the loss comes from unresolved V genes, and the rest has no known cause. Clone size and the V and J calls come from that table; the DNA yielded D and trimming. Present in this sample are roughly 180,000 clones, about 91% of which were seen just once. In total, the top ten clones hold about 3.9% of the sample.

Sequencing used peripheral blood. This clonotype was obtained from a woman between 25 and 40 years old with acute or convalescent COVID-19.

The nucleotide sequence is TGTGCCAGCAGCTTCGATACGACAGGGATGAATGAGCAGTTCTTC. Its protein product is CASSFDTTGMNEQFF. The chain is encoded by TRBV5-6 joined to TRBJ2-1, and 7 bases in between align with TRBD1. Trimming accounts for 2 bases at V and 7 bases at J, while the number of junction bases matched to no gene is 9. CDR1 and CDR2 (SGHDT, YYEEEE) derive from the germline V gene. Spanning cysteine to phenylalanine, the CDR3 consists of 15 amino acids. Only the CDR3 portion is preserved as DNA: 45 bases, with reading frame beginning at the first base.